The entry below gives a single TCR beta chain sequence along with its context. Antigen specificity is unknown. These data belong to a study of early T cells in non-severe SARS-CoV-2 infection. Background on the study: Sequencing used unsorted whole-blood bulk RNA, so chains lack pairing. Study observations and caveats: Anti-spike CD8 responses were favored in VDJdb matching, and private and CD4 specificities were missed.

Unique molecular identifiers were added to individual cDNA molecules. TCRdb re-called the 5' RACE reads through MiXCR, storing one row per CDR3 protein. The repertoire holds approximately 28,000 distinct CDR3 sequences, around 4.5% seen once, with under 6.5% in the top ten. The CDR3 loop spans 15 amino acids. The germline V gene encodes CDR1 DFQATT and CDR2 SNEGSKA (reference sequence). Trimming cost V 3 bases and J 0 bases, with 14 bases left between them. This specimen was whole blood, taken at baseline. The TCR comes from an adult who was a healthcare worker with PCR-confirmed SARS-CoV-2 infection or an uninfected control (not recorded which). This sequence joins TRBV20-1 and TRBJ1-1; tentative D call: TRBD1 (5 bases). The CDR3, as DNA: TGCAGTGCTAGCCCAGGGACGGGACTGAACACTGAAGCTTTCTTT. It is translated as CSASPGTGLNTEAFF.